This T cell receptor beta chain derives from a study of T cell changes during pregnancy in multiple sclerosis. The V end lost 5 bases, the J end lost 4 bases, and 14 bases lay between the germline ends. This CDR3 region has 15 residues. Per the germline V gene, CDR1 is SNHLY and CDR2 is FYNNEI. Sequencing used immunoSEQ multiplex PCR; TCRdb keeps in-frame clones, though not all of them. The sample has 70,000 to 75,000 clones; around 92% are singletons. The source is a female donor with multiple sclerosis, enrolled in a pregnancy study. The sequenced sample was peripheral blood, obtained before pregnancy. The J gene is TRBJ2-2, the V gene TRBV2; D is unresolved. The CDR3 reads CASSPDPQITGELFF. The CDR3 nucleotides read TGTGCCAGCAGTCCTGATCCCCAGATCACCGGGGAGCTGTTTTTT.